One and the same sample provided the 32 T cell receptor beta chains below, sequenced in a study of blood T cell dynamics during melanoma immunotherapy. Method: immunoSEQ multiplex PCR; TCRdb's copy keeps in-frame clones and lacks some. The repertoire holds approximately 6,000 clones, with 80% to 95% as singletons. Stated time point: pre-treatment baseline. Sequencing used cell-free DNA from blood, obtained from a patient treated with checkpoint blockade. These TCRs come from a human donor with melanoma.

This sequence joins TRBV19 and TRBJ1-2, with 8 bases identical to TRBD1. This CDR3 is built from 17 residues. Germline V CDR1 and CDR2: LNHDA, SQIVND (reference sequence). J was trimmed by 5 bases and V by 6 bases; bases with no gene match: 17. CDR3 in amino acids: CASRPQGGYAGYYGYTF. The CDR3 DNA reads TGTGCCAGTAGACCACAGGGGGGATATGCAGGGTATTATGGCTACACCTTC.

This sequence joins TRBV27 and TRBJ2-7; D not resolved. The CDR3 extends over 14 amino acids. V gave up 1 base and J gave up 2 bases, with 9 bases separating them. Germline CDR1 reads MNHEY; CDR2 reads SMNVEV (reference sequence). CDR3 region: CASSLLKATYEQYF. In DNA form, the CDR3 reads TGTGCCAGCAGTTTATTGAAAGCGACCTACGAGCAGTACTTC.

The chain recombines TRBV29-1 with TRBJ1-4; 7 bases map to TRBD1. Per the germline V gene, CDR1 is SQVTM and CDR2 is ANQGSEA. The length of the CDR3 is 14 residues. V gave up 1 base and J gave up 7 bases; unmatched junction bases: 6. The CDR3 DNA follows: TGCAGCGTTGAAGTTCAGGGGGGGGTTGAAAAACTGTTTTTT. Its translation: CSVEVQGGVEKLFF.

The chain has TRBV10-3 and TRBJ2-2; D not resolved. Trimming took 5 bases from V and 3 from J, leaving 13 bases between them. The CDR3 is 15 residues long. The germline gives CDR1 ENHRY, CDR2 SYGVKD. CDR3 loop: CAISSASRDTGELFF. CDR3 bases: TGTGCCATCAGTTCGGCCAGCAGAGACACCGGGGAGCTGTTTTTT.

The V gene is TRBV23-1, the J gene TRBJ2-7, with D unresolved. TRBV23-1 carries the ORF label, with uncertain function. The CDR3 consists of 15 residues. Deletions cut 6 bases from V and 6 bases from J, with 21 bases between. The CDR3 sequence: CASSPVGIVFAEQYF. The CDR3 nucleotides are TGCGCCAGCAGCCCGGTAGGGATTGTATTTGCCGAGCAGTACTTC.

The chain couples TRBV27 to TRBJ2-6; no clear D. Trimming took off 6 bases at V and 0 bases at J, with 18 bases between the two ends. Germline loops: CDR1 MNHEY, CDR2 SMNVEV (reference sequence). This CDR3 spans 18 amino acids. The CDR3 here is CASRRLAAPDSGANVLTF. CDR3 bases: TGTGCCAGCAGACGTCTCGCAGCCCCAGACTCTGGGGCCAACGTCCTGACTTTC.

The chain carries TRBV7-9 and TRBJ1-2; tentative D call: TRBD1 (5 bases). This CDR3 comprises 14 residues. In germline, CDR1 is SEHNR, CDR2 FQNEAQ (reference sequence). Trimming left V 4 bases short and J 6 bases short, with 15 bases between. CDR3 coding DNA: TGTGCCAGCAGCTCAGGGAGTAAGGTGAATGGCTACACCTTC. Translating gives CASSSGSKVNGYTF.

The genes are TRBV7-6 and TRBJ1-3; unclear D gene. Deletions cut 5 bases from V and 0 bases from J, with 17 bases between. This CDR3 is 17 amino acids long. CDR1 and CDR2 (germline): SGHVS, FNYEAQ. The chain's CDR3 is CASSARSEPTSGNTIYF. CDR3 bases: TGTGCCAGCAGCGCAAGGTCTGAACCCACCTCTGGAAACACCATATATTTT.

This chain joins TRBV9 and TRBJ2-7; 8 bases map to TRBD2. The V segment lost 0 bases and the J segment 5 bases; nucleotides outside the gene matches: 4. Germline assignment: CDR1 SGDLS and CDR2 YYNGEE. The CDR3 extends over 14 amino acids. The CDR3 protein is CASSVGGRSDEQYF. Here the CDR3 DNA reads TGTGCCAGCAGCGTAGGCGGGAGGTCCGACGAGCAGTACTTC.

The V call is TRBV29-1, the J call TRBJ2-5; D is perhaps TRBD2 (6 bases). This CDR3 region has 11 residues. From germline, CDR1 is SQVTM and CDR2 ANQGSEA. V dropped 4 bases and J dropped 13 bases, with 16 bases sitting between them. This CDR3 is CSVAPDGGVYF. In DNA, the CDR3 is TGCAGCGTTGCCCCCGACGGAGGGGTGTACTTC.

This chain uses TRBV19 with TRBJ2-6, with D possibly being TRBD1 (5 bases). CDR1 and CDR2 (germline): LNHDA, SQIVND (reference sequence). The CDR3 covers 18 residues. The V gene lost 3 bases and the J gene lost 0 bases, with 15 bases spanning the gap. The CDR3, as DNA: TGTGCCAGTAGTATTTCACAGGTGGGCTCCTCTGGGGCCAACGTCCTGACTTTC. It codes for CASSISQVGSSGANVLTF.

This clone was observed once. In nucleotides, the CDR3 is TGTGCCAGCAGCAAAGGCAGGTGGGGCACAGATACGCAGTATTTT. As protein: CASSKGRWGTDTQYF. The rearrangement joins TRBV21-1 to TRBJ2-3; TRBD1 is the table's D call and was not checked against the DNA. TRBV21-1 has pseudogene status. The length of the CDR3 is 15 residues.

CDR3 coding DNA: TGTGCCAGCAGCTCCTTGGACAGGATATACGAGCAGTACTTC. Protein: CASSSLDRIYEQYF. The chain links TRBV7-9 to TRBJ2-7, with TRBD1 identical over 7 bases. Trimming cost V 4 bases and J 4 bases; bases outside gene matches: 7. The CDR3 length is 14 residues. Germline V gives CDR1 SEHNR, CDR2 FQNEAQ (reference sequence).

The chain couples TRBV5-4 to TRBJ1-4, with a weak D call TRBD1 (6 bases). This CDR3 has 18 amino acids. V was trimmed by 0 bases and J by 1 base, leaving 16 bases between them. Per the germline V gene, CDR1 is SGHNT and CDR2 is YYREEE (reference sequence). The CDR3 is CASSLGGVQGLTNEKLFF. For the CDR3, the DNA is TGTGCCAGCAGCTTGGGCGGGGTACAGGGATTAACTAATGAAAAACTGTTTTTT.

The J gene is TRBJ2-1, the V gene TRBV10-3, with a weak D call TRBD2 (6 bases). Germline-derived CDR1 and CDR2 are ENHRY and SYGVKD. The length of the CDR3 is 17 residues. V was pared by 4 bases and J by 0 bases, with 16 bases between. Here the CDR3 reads CAISASGVGLSYNEQFF. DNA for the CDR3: TGTGCCATCAGTGCATCGGGGGTTGGACTCTCCTACAATGAGCAGTTCTTC.

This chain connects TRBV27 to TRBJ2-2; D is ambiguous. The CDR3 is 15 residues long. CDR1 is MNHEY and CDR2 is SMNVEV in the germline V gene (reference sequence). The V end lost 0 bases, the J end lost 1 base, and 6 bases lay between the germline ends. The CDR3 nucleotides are TGTGCCAGCAGTTTATCCTCGGTGAACACCGGGGAGCTGTTTTTT. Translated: CASSLSSVNTGELFF.

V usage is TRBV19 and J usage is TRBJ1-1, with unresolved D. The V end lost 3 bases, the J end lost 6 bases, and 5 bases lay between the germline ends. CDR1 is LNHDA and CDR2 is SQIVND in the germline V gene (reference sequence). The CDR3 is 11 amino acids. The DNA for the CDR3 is TGTGCCAGTAGTATTCAGTCTGAAGCTTTCTTT. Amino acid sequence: CASSIQSEAFF.

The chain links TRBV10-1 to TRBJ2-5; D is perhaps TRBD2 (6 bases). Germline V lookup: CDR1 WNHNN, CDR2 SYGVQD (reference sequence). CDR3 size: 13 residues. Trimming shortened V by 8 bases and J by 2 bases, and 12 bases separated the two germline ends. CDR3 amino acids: CASSRGIQETQYF. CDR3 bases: TGCGCCAGCTCTCGGGGGATACAAGAGACCCAGTACTTC.

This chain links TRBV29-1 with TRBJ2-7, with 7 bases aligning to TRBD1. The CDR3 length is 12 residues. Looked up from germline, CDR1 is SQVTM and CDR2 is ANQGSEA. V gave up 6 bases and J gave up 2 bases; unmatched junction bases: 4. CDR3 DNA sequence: TGCAGCGTCGAGACAGGGACCTACGAGCAGTACTTC. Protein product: CSVETGTYEQYF.

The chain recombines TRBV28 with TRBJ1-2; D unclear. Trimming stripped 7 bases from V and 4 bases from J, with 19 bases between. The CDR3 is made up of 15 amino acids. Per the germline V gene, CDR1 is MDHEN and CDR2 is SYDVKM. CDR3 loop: CASTFIDPKGYGYTF. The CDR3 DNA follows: TGTGCCAGCACCTTCATTGACCCGAAGGGCTATGGCTACACCTTC.

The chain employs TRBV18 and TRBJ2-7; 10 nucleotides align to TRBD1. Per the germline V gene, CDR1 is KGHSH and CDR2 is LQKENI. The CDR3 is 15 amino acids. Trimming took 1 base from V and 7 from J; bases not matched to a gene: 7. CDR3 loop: CASSPLGTGAREQYF. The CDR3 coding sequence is TGTGCCAGCTCACCACTTGGGACAGGGGCTCGGGAGCAGTACTTC.

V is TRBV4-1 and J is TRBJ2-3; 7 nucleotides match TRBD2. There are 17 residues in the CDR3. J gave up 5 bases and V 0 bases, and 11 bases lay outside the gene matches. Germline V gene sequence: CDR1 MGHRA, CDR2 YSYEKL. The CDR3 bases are TGCGCCAGCAGCCAAGAATTCGGGGCGGGAGCTGTAGATACGCAGTATTTT. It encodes CASSQEFGAGAVDTQYF.

CDR3 coding DNA: TGTGCCAGCAGTTTCATCGGGGGTAGTTACGAGCAGTACTTC. Its translation: CASSFIGGSYEQYF. The V call is TRBV28, the J call TRBJ2-7, with a tentative D call TRBD2 (6 bases). The ends were cut back, 3 bases at V and 4 bases at J, with 13 bases in the middle. Germline CDR1 and CDR2: MDHEN and SYDVKM. There are 14 residues in the CDR3.

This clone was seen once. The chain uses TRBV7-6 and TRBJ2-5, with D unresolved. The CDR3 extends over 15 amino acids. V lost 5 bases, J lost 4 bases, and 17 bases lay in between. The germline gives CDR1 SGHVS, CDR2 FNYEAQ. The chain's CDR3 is CASSAWTSVGETQYF. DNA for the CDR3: TGTGCCAGCAGCGCCTGGACGAGTGTTGGAGAGACCCAGTACTTC.

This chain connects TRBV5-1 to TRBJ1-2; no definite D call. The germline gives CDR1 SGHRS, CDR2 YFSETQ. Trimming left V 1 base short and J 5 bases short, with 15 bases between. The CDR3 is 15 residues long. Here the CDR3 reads CASSLIGSPQYGYTF. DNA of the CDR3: TGCGCCAGCAGCTTGATTGGCTCCCCCCAGTATGGCTACACCTTC.

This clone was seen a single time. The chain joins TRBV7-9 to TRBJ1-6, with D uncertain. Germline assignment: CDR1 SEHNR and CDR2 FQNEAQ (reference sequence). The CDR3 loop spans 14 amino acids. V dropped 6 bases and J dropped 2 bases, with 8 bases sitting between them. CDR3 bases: TGTGCCAGCAGTTTTTCCACCTATAATTCACCCCTCCACTTT. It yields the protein CASSFSTYNSPLHF.

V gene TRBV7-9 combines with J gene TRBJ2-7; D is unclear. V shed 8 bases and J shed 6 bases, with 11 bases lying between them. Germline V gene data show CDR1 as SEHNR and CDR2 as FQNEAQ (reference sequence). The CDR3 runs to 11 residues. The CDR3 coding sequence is TGTGCCAGCGCCGCCGAAAGCGAGCAGTACTTC. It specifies CASAAESEQYF.

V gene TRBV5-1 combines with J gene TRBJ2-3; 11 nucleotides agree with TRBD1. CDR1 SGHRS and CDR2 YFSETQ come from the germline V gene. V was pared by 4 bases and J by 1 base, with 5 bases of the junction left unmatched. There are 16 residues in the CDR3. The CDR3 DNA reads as TGCGCCAGCAGCGGACAGGGGGCTTTTGGCACAGATACGCAGTATTTT. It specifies CASSGQGAFGTDTQYF. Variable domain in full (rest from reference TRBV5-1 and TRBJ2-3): KAGVTQTPRYLIKTRGQQVTLSCSPISGHRSVSWYQQTPGQGLQFLFEYFSETQRNKGNFPGRFSGRQFSNSRSEMNVSTLELGDSALYLCASSGQGAFGTDTQYFGPGTRLTVL.

In DNA form, the CDR3 reads TGTGCCAGCAGTGAAGAAGGACAGATAGCGTCTAACTATGGCTACACCTTC. It codes for CASSEEGQIASNYGYTF. The chain joins TRBV6-1 to TRBJ1-2; TRBD1 is a possible D gene (6 bases). The V end was cut by 1 base, the J end by 0 bases, with 15 bases between. The CDR3 runs to 17 residues. Germline lookup yields CDR1 MNHNS and CDR2 SASEGT.

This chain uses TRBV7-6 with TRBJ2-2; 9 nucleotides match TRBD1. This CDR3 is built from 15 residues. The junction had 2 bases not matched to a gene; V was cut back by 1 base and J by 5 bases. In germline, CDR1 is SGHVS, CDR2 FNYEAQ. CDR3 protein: CASSLDRGRTGELFF. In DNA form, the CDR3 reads TGTGCCAGCAGCTTAGACAGGGGGCGGACCGGGGAGCTGTTTTTT. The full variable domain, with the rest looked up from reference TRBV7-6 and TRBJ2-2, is GAGVSQSPRYKVTKRGQDVALRCDPISGHVSLYWYRQALGQGPEFLTYFNYEAQQDKSGLPNDRFSAERPEGSISTLTIQRTEQRDSAMYRCASSLDRGRTGELFFGEGSRLTVL.

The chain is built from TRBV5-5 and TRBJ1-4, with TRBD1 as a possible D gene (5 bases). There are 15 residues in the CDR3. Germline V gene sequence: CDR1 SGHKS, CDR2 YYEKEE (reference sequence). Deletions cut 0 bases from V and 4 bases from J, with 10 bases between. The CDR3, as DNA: TGTGCCAGCAGCTTGGGAAGGGACTTTAATGAAAAACTGTTTTTT. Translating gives CASSLGRDFNEKLFF. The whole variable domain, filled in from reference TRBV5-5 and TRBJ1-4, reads DAGVTQSPTHLIKTRGQQVTLRCSPISGHKSVSWYQQVLGQGPQFIFQYYEKEERGRGNFPDRFSARQFPNYSSELNVNALLLGDSALYLCASSLGRDFNEKLFFGSGTQLSVL.

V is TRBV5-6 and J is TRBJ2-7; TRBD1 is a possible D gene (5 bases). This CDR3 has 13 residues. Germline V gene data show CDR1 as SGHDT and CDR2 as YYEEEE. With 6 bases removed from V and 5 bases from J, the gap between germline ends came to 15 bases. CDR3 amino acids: CASTETGRDEQYF. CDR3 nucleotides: TGTGCCAGCACCGAGACCGGCAGGGACGAGCAGTACTTC.